The clone carrying this T cell receptor beta chain occurred a few times. Sequencing used immunoSEQ multiplex PCR; TCRdb keeps in-frame clones, though not all of them. The table has about 130,000 clones, around 73% seen once. This record belongs to a study of blood T cell repertoires in COVID-19. The CDR3 has 14 residues. V was pared by 5 bases and J by 3 bases, with 5 bases of the junction left unmatched. Germline V gives CDR1 LNHDA, CDR2 SQIVND (reference sequence). This sequence joins TRBV19 and TRBJ2-7, with 9 bases fitting TRBD1. The sample comprised peripheral blood. The clonotype originates from a man aged 55 to 69 who had recovered from COVID-19. In nucleotides, the CDR3 is TGTGCCAGTAGTTCCCGGGACAGGGTCTACGAGCAGTACTTC. Its translation is CASSSRDRVYEQYF.